The 13 T cell receptor beta chains below all came from one sample that was sequenced in a study of blood T cell repertoires in COVID-19. Sequenced by immunoSEQ multiplex PCR; TCRdb stores in-frame clones only, minus some. The table has tens of thousands of clones, 80% to 90% seen once. The sample comprised peripheral blood. Receptor source: a human donor in a cohort sampled during active COVID-19.

V and J are TRBV9 and TRBJ1-5; 9 bases line up with TRBD1. CDR1 is SGDLS, CDR2 YYNGEE, per germline. This CDR3 spans 15 amino acids. Trimming at V came to 4 bases and at J to 7 bases, leaving 9 bases not matched to a gene. As DNA, the CDR3 is TGTGCCAGCAGCACCTTCGGACAGGGGAAACAGCCCCAGCATTTT. The encoded protein is CASSTFGQGKQPQHF.

The chain combines TRBV30 with TRBJ1-2; TRBD1 agrees at 7 bases. Looked up from germline, CDR1 is GTSNPN and CDR2 is SVGIG (reference sequence). The CDR3 sequence is 14 residues long. With V trimmed by 1 base and J by 4 bases, 6 bases remained unmatched. For the CDR3, the DNA is TGTGCCTGGAGTGGGAGGGGGCTCGGCTATGGCTACACCTTC. This codes for CAWSGRGLGYGYTF.

The chain recombines TRBV5-1 with TRBJ1-5; TRBD1 agrees at 9 bases. Per the germline V gene, CDR1 is SGHRS and CDR2 is YFSETQ. The ends lost 4 bases at V and 3 bases at J; junction bases unmatched: 8. CDR3 length: 16 residues. The CDR3 region has the DNA TGCGCCAGCAGCGAGGGGACAGGGCGGAACAATCAGCCCCAGCATTTT. This sequence encodes CASSEGTGRNNQPQHF.

The chain joins TRBV25-1 to TRBJ2-2, with 11 bases matching TRBD1. The CDR3 spans 15 residues. CDR1 and CDR2 from the germline V gene are MGHDK and SYGVNS. V shed 8 bases and J 4 bases; nucleotides not matched to a gene: 6. CDR3 sequence (DNA): TGTGCCAGCGACCCCGGGACAGGGGGCACCGGGGAGCTGTTTTTT. It translates to CASDPGTGGTGELFF.

The chain uses TRBV15 and TRBJ2-3; maybe TRBD2 (7 bases). CDR1 and CDR2 (germline): LNHNV, YYDKDF (reference sequence). The CDR3 extends over 17 amino acids. V lost 0 bases and J 2 bases, leaving 15 bases between the germline ends. In nucleotides, the CDR3 is TGTGCCACCAGCAGAGATGCGCGCGGGGGCCTCACAGATACGCAGTATTTT. Its translation: CATSRDARGGLTDTQYF.

The chain carries TRBV5-1 and TRBJ2-3, with D perhaps TRBD1 (6 bases). Germline lookup yields CDR1 SGHRS and CDR2 YFSETQ. V lost 0 bases, J lost 1 base, and 6 bases lay in between. There are 14 residues in the CDR3. The CDR3, as DNA: TGCGCCAGCAGCTTGGACAGGGGCACAGATACGCAGTATTTT. The encoded protein is CASSLDRGTDTQYF.

CDR3 DNA: TGTGCCAGCTCACCGGACATAACCTACGAGCAGTACTTC. It is translated as CASSPDITYEQYF. The J gene is TRBJ2-7, the V gene TRBV18; tentative D call: TRBD1 (5 bases). Germline lookup yields CDR1 KGHSH and CDR2 LQKENI. Deletions cut 3 bases from V and 2 bases from J, with 8 bases between. The CDR3 runs to 13 residues.

The gene calls are TRBV20-1 and TRBJ2-3, with TRBD2 matching 8 bases. V shed 3 bases and J 2 bases; nucleotides not matched to a gene: 4. CDR1 DFQATT and CDR2 SNEGSKA come from the germline V gene (reference sequence). This CDR3 is built from 14 residues. CDR3 DNA sequence: TGCAGTGCTAGTGAGCGGGGGATCACAGATACGCAGTATTTT. The encoded protein is CSASERGITDTQYF.

This sequence joins TRBV4-1 and TRBJ2-3; perhaps TRBD2 as D (7 bases). Germline CDR1 and CDR2: MGHRA and YSYEKL. V lost 0 bases, J lost 1 base, and 14 bases lay in between. This CDR3 comprises 17 residues. The CDR3 sequence: CASSQEAGAGGTDTQYF. The CDR3 coding sequence is TGCGCCAGCAGCCAAGAGGCGGGAGCAGGGGGCACAGATACGCAGTATTTT.

The V and J genes are TRBV19 and TRBJ2-5; 8 nucleotides line up with TRBD2. Looked up from germline, CDR1 is LNHDA and CDR2 is SQIVND (reference sequence). The CDR3 loop spans 17 amino acids. V shed 2 bases, J shed 2 bases, and the junction held 10 bases outside the gene matches. CDR3 loop: CASSIPGPGLGQETQYF. CDR3 DNA: TGTGCCAGTAGTATACCAGGGCCGGGACTAGGTCAAGAGACCCAGTACTTC.

The rearrangement uses TRBV9 and TRBJ2-2; 10 bases match TRBD2. Trimming cost V 4 bases and J 0 bases; bases outside gene matches: 6. Per the germline V gene, CDR1 is SGDLS and CDR2 is YYNGEE. The CDR3 is 17 amino acids. The CDR3 DNA is TGTGCCAGCAGCCTACGGACTAGCGGAGCGAACACCGGGGAGCTGTTTTTT. Translated, it gives CASSLRTSGANTGELFF.

The genes are TRBV30 and TRBJ2-1, with D tentatively TRBD2 (5 bases). V lost 3 bases, J lost 4 bases, and 10 bases lay in between. The CDR3 loop spans 13 amino acids. The germline V gene encodes CDR1 GTSNPN and CDR2 SVGIG (reference sequence). The CDR3 here is CAWRAEKYNEQFF. The DNA for the CDR3 is TGTGCCTGGAGAGCGGAGAAATACAATGAGCAGTTCTTC. Supplemented by reference TRBV30 and TRBJ2-1, the full variable domain reads SQTIHQWPATLVQPVGSPLSLECTVEGTSNPNLYWYRQAAGRGLQLLFYSVGIGQISSEVPQNLSASRPQDRQFILSSKKLLLSDSGFYLCAWRAEKYNEQFFGPGTRLTVL.

This clone was seen only once. DNA for the CDR3: TGTGCCAGCAGCTTTAGCGGAGTAATCCTCCCCGACGAGCAGTACTTC. This sequence encodes CASSFSGVILPDEQYF. The gene calls are TRBV5-6 and TRBJ2-7, with D maybe TRBD2 (6 bases). The CDR3 has 16 amino acids. The V and J ends lost 2 bases and 5 bases respectively, with 20 bases between them. Per the germline V gene, CDR1 is SGHDT and CDR2 is YYEEEE.